The clone carrying this T cell receptor beta chain showed up many times. Its antigen is not identified. Germline V gene sequence: CDR1 SGHRS, CDR2 YFSETQ. V lost 5 bases, J lost 7 bases, and 13 bases lay in between. The CDR3 extends over 14 amino acids. As for the cDNA, it was generated by 5'RACE with 10-nucleotide random UMIs. The output of every sequencing run, over 190 million TCR-beta sequences, came from 15-18 subjects. Each CDR3 protein gets one entry after TCRdb re-called the 5' RACE reads with MiXCR. The sample shows about 38,000 distinct CDR3 sequences, 11% of them seen only once. This sample is part of a study of neurological immune-mediated disorders. Points from the study as a whole: None of the CDR3 amino acid sequences found in expanded clones was shared across subjects. This suggests that the TCR-beta repertoires were private in all groups.

Time point given: technical triplicate 1. The unsorted libraries originated from 2 million PBMCs that had been stored at -80 C. The sample comprised PBMCs. The receptor's source is a man in his sixties with HTLV-1-associated myelopathy (HAM/TSP). The chain uses TRBV5-1 and TRBJ1-6; a possible D gene is TRBD1 (6 bases). The CDR3 DNA is TGCGCCAGCAGTTCCCAGGGGAAGAATTCACCCCTCCACTTT. Its protein is CASSSQGKNSPLHF.